A single sample gave rise to the 31 T cell receptor beta chains below, sequenced in a study of identifying expanded T cells in peripheral blood. The repertoire was sequenced with immunoSEQ multiplex PCR; TCRdb's copy has only in-frame clones and lacks some. The sample lists about 90,000 clones, around 86% occurring once. Sequenced input: blood. These receptors originate from a person aged 18-70 years in good health.

The chain uses TRBV28 and TRBJ1-6; 7 bases fit TRBD1. V lost 3 bases and J lost 9; bases outside the gene matches: 11. The CDR3 spans 16 residues. Germline V gives CDR1 MDHEN, CDR2 SYDVKM. CDR3 nucleotides: TGTGCCAGCAGTTTCATGCCCGGGACAGCGGGTTCACCCCTCCACTTT. This gives the protein CASSFMPGTAGSPLHF. Together with reference TRBV28 and TRBJ1-6, the CDR3 gives the full variable domain: DVKVTQSSRYLVKRTGEKVFLECVQDMDHENMFWYRQDPGLGLRLIYFSYDVKMKEKGDIPEGYSVSREKKERFSLILESASTNQTSMYLCASSFMPGTAGSPLHFGNGTRLTVT.

This chain uses TRBV30 with TRBJ2-5, with D perhaps being TRBD1 or TRBD2 (5 bases each). The V end lost 2 bases, the J end lost 4 bases, and 8 bases lay between the germline ends. The CDR3 length is 12 residues. Germline loops: CDR1 GTSNPN, CDR2 SVGIG (reference sequence). CDR3 sequence: CAWSRGAETQYF. The DNA for the CDR3 is TGTGCCTGGAGTAGAGGGGCAGAGACCCAGTACTTC. The whole variable domain, remainder taken from reference TRBV30 and TRBJ2-5, is SQTIHQWPATLVQPVGSPLSLECTVEGTSNPNLYWYRQAAGRGLQLLFYSVGIGQISSEVPQNLSASRPQDRQFILSSKKLLLSDSGFYLCAWSRGAETQYFGPGTRLLVL.

By frequency in the sample, this clone is medium-sized (0.01 to 0.1%). The chain carries TRBV19 and TRBJ2-7; D gene uncertain. Deletions cut 0 bases from V and 7 bases from J, with 19 bases between. Germline assignment: CDR1 LNHDA and CDR2 SQIVND (reference sequence). The CDR3 has 16 residues. The DNA for the CDR3 is TGTGCCAGTAGTATAGATCTGGGGTTCTCCTGGTGGGAGCAGTACTTC. It is translated as CASSIDLGFSWWEQYF.

The chain recombines TRBV29-1 with TRBJ2-2, with D perhaps matching TRBD2 (5 bases). The germline CDR1 and CDR2 sequences are SQVTM and ANQGSEA. The V and J ends lost 4 bases and 3 bases respectively, with 12 bases between them. The CDR3 length is 14 residues. This chain's CDR3 is CSVAPRGDTGELFF. In nucleotides, the CDR3 is TGCAGCGTTGCCCCCCGGGGAGACACCGGGGAGCTGTTTTTT.

The chain uses TRBV29-1 and TRBJ1-1, with D hard to call. Germline V gene sequence: CDR1 SQVTM, CDR2 ANQGSEA. The CDR3 contains 11 residues. V shed 7 bases and J shed 7 bases, with 13 bases lying between them. CDR3 in amino acids: CSGRAGLEAFF. The CDR3 DNA sequence: TGCAGCGGACGGGCGGGTCTTGAAGCTTTCTTT.

The chain employs TRBV7-9 and TRBJ1-2; TRBD1 matches at 9 bases. The junction had 11 bases not matched to a gene; V was cut back by 11 bases and J by 4 bases. Germline V CDR1 and CDR2: SEHNR, FQNEAQ (reference sequence). The CDR3 extends over 14 amino acids. CDR3 nucleotide sequence: TGTGCCGGACATCGGACAGGGGACGTCTATGGCTACACCTTC. Translating gives CAGHRTGDVYGYTF.

The chain is built from TRBV2 and TRBJ2-1; a possible D gene is TRBD1 (5 bases). V dropped 6 bases and J dropped 3 bases, with 12 bases sitting between them. Germline loops: CDR1 SNHLY, CDR2 FYNNEI. The CDR3 runs 14 residues. CDR3 region: CASRQAFVYNEQFF. In nucleotides, the CDR3 is TGTGCCAGCAGACAGGCCTTCGTCTACAATGAGCAGTTCTTC.

In this sample, this clone turned up once. This chain uses TRBV6-5 with TRBJ2-7; a possible D gene is TRBD1 (6 bases). CDR3 size: 15 residues. Germline loops: CDR1 MNHEY, CDR2 SVGAGI. Trimming cost V 0 bases and J 0 bases, with 9 bases left between them. CDR3 region: CASSYSGGSSYEQYF. CDR3 coding DNA: TGTGCCAGCAGTTACTCAGGGGGTAGCTCCTACGAGCAGTACTTC.

This clone occurred a few times. The chain has TRBV14 and TRBJ1-1; no clear D. The CDR3 length is 14 residues. Trimming cost V 2 bases and J 0 bases, with 7 bases left between them. Germline V gives CDR1 SGHDN, CDR2 FVKESK. The CDR3 bases are TGTGCCAGCAGCCAACCCGGCATGAACACTGAAGCTTTCTTT. The encoded protein is CASSQPGMNTEAFF. The full variable domain, with the rest looked up from reference TRBV14 and TRBJ1-1, is EAGVTQFPSHSVIEKGQTVTLRCDPISGHDNLYWYRRVMGKEIKFLLHFVKESKQDESGMPNNRFLAERTGGTYSTLKVQPAELEDSGVYFCASSQPGMNTEAFFGQGTRLTVV.

This clone occurred a few times. The chain is built from TRBV7-2 and TRBJ2-7, with D unresolved. This CDR3 is 13 amino acids long. V shed 2 bases and J shed 5 bases, with 10 bases lying between them. CDR1 is SGHTA, CDR2 FQGNSA, per germline. CDR3: CASSLPPGNEQYF. CDR3 sequence (DNA): TGTGCCAGCAGCTTACCGCCGGGCAACGAGCAGTACTTC. Looking up the rest from reference TRBV7-2 and TRBJ2-7 gives the full variable domain: GAGVSQSPSNKVTEKGKDVELRCDPISGHTALYWYRQSLGQGLEFLIYFQGNSAPDKSGLPSDRFSAERTGGSVSTLTIQRTQQEDSAVYLCASSLPPGNEQYFGPGTRLTVT.

This clone is a singleton in its sample. The V call is TRBV9, the J call TRBJ1-1; D call uncertain. V gave up 3 bases and J gave up 4 bases, with 7 bases separating them. Germline CDR1 is SGDLS and CDR2 is YYNGEE. The CDR3 contains 12 residues. CDR3 region: CASSGQFTEAFF. CDR3 bases: TGTGCCAGCAGCGGGCAGTTCACTGAAGCTTTCTTT.

The chain has TRBV6-6 and TRBJ2-5; 10 bases are shared with TRBD1. The J call may not be correct, given that the DNA end is closer to TRBJ2-7. The CDR3 covers 15 residues. CDR1 and CDR2 from the germline V gene are MNHNY and SVGAGI (reference sequence). CDR3 sequence: CASRLLGTGENEQYF. For the CDR3, the DNA is TGTGCCAGCAGGCTACTGGGGACAGGGGAGAACGAGCAGTACTTC.

The gene calls are TRBV11-2 and TRBJ1-5; tentative D call: TRBD1 (5 bases). The CDR3 length is 13 residues. CDR1 SGHAT and CDR2 FQNNGV come from the germline V gene. With 3 bases removed from V and 7 bases from J, the gap between germline ends came to 10 bases. CDR3 loop: CASSLGWGQPQHF. The CDR3 DNA sequence: TGTGCCAGCAGCTTGGGGTGGGGCCAGCCCCAGCATTTT. The entire variable domain, with the rest obtained from reference TRBV11-2 and TRBJ1-5, is as follows: EAGVAQSPRYKIIEKRQSVAFWCNPISGHATLYWYQQILGQGPKLLIQFQNNGVVDDSQLPKDRFSAERLKGVDSTLKIQPAKLEDSAVYLCASSLGWGQPQHFGDGTRLSIL.

A single count supports this clone. The V call is TRBV6-5, the J call TRBJ1-2; D gene uncertain. CDR3 length: 13 amino acids. Germline V gene sequence: CDR1 MNHEY, CDR2 SVGAGI. Trimming pared 0 bases from V and 5 bases from J, leaving 7 bases between. The CDR3 DNA follows: TGTGCCAGCAGTTACTCACAGCTGTATGGCTACACCTTC. This codes for CASSYSQLYGYTF.

This chain uses TRBV7-2 with TRBJ2-3, with D possibly called TRBD1 or TRBD2 (5 bases each). The CDR3 covers 14 residues. Looked up from germline, CDR1 is SGHTA and CDR2 is FQGNSA. With 0 bases removed from V and 2 bases from J, the gap between germline ends came to 6 bases. The CDR3, as DNA: TGTGCCAGCAGCTTAGCGGGGGTCACAGATACGCAGTATTTT. It codes for CASSLAGVTDTQYF.

In this sample, this clone turned up once. The rearrangement joins TRBV10-3 to TRBJ1-3, with 9 bases that match TRBD1. The V and J ends lost 11 bases and 4 bases, in that order; junction bases with no gene match: 12. This CDR3 has 15 amino acids. Germline CDR1 is ENHRY and CDR2 is SYGVKD. CDR3: CASGPRTGVGNTIYF. The CDR3 nucleotides read TGTGCCTCCGGGCCCCGGACAGGGGTAGGAAACACCATATATTTT.

The chain links TRBV5-1 to TRBJ2-5; D tentatively fits TRBD1 or TRBD2 (7 bases each). V dropped 4 bases and J dropped 11 bases, with 18 bases sitting between them. This CDR3 region has 13 residues. The germline V gene has CDR1 SGHRS and CDR2 YFSETQ. CDR3 in DNA: TGCGCCAGCAGCCCCTGGGGGGGGACAGAGCAGTACTTC. Protein sequence: CASSPWGGTEQYF.

In its sample, this clone was seen a few times. At the DNA level, this CDR3 is encoded by other sequences in the same sample as well. The CDR3 region has the DNA TGTGCCAGTAGTCTAGCCTTCTATGGCTACACCTTC. It is translated as CASSLAFYGYTF. The chain uses TRBV19 and TRBJ1-2; D call uncertain. V was pared by 5 bases and J by 4 bases, with 8 bases between. CDR1 and CDR2 from the germline V gene are LNHDA and SQIVND (reference sequence). This CDR3 region has 12 residues. Looking up the rest from reference TRBV19 and TRBJ1-2 gives the full variable domain: DGGITQSPKYLFRKEGQNVTLSCEQNLNHDAMYWYRQDPGQGLRLIYYSQIVNDFQKGDIAEGYSVSREKKESFPLTVTSAQKNPTAFYLCASSLAFYGYTFGSGTRLTVV.

This clone has a single count. The V and J genes are TRBV5-1 and TRBJ1-2; 7 nucleotides align to TRBD1. This CDR3 spans 15 amino acids. Unmatched junction bases numbered 6, after V lost 3 bases and J lost 1 base. Looked up from germline, CDR1 is SGHRS and CDR2 is YFSETQ. CDR3 residues: CASSSQGGFNYGYTF. CDR3 nucleotides: TGCGCCAGCAGCTCGCAAGGGGGCTTTAACTATGGCTACACCTTC.

The genes are TRBV2 and TRBJ2-3; the D is unclear. From germline, CDR1 is SNHLY and CDR2 FYNNEI. The CDR3 loop spans 13 amino acids. The germline V and J ends were trimmed by 4 bases and 3 bases, with 8 bases remaining between them. The CDR3, as DNA: TGTGCCAGCAGTGCCAGACGGACAGATACGCAGTATTTT. Translation gives CASSARRTDTQYF.

The V call is TRBV5-1, the J call TRBJ1-5; D unresolved. The germline V gene encodes CDR1 SGHRS and CDR2 YFSETQ. Trimming took 0 bases from V and 4 from J, leaving 11 bases between them. The CDR3 is made up of 15 amino acids. The DNA of the CDR3 is TGCGCCAGCAGCTTGGCCGCTCAGTTAAATCAGCCCCAGCATTTT. Translating it yields CASSLAAQLNQPQHF.

This sequence joins TRBV27 and TRBJ1-2; tentatively, D is TRBD1 (6 bases). The CDR3 loop spans 16 amino acids. The germline V gene encodes CDR1 MNHEY and CDR2 SMNVEV (reference sequence). V lost 4 bases, J lost 0 bases, and 15 bases lay in between. Here the CDR3 reads CASSWGRGRTNYGYTF. CDR3 nucleotides: TGTGCCAGCAGTTGGGGCAGGGGAAGGACTAACTATGGCTACACCTTC.

V and J are TRBV6-6 and TRBJ1-6; 9 nucleotides line up with TRBD1. Losses at the gene ends were 7 bases for V and 9 bases for J; bases not matched to a gene: 10. The CDR3 consists of 15 residues. Germline CDR1 is MNHNY and CDR2 is SVGAGI (reference sequence). CDR3 sequence: CASNIQGASGSPLHF. The CDR3 region has the DNA TGTGCCAGCAACATACAGGGGGCCAGTGGTTCACCCCTCCACTTT.

CDR3 nucleotides: TGTGCCAGCAGCACGGGCGCGGGATCACCCCTCCACTTT. Translating gives CASSTGAGSPLHF. J is TRBJ1-6 and V is TRBV9; D remains unclear. The germline V and J ends were trimmed by 4 bases and 10 bases, with 12 bases remaining between them. This CDR3 has 13 residues. The germline V gene has CDR1 SGDLS and CDR2 YYNGEE.

The gene calls are TRBV5-1 and TRBJ1-2; D gene unclear. This CDR3 is 14 amino acids long. From germline, CDR1 is SGHRS and CDR2 YFSETQ. V was shortened by 0 bases and J by 8 bases, with 14 bases between the two germline ends. CDR3 protein: CASSLEFGDSGYTF. CDR3 coding DNA: TGCGCCAGCAGCTTGGAGTTCGGGGATAGCGGCTACACCTTC.

The rearrangement links TRBV9 to TRBJ1-3; D is possibly TRBD1 (5 bases). The V and J ends lost 0 bases and 0 bases respectively, with 10 bases between them. This CDR3 is 16 amino acids long. The germline CDR1 and CDR2 sequences are SGDLS and YYNGEE. The chain's CDR3 is CASSVDQGLSGNTIYF. The CDR3 coding sequence is TGTGCCAGCAGCGTAGATCAGGGCCTCTCTGGAAACACCATATATTTT.

This chain uses TRBV7-3 with TRBJ2-7, with 12 positions matching TRBD1. V shed 5 bases and J 7 bases; nucleotides not matched to a gene: 6. The CDR3 is made up of 14 amino acids. The germline V gene encodes CDR1 SGHTA and CDR2 FQGTGA. This chain's CDR3 is CASSPGQGAGEQYF. The CDR3 region has the DNA TGTGCCAGCAGCCCGGGACAGGGGGCGGGTGAGCAGTACTTC.

The genes are TRBV18 and TRBJ2-3; D is ambiguous. V lost 2 bases to trimming and J lost 4 bases, with 1 base between them. This CDR3 is built from 11 residues. The germline V gene encodes CDR1 KGHSH and CDR2 LQKENI. In DNA, the CDR3 is TGTGCCAGCTCACCATCAGATACGCAGTATTTT. Encoded protein: CASSPSDTQYF.

The CDR3 spells CATSSGVTYEQYF. The CDR3 DNA reads as TGTGCCACCAGCTCGGGGGTAACGTACGAGCAGTACTTC. This chain connects TRBV15 to TRBJ2-7, with TRBD2 as a possible D gene (6 bases). CDR1 LNHNV and CDR2 YYDKDF come from the germline V gene (reference sequence). CDR3 length equals 13 residues. Between the trimmed V and J ends, which lost 5 bases and 4 bases, there was a span of 12 bases.

This clone was counted once. The gene calls are TRBV6-1 and TRBJ1-2, with 8 nucleotides matching TRBD1. There are 14 residues in the CDR3. Germline V CDR1 and CDR2: MNHNS, SASEGT. The ends lost 2 bases at V and 7 bases at J; junction bases unmatched: 6. The CDR3 loop reads CASSETTGDVGYTF. CDR3 nucleotide sequence: TGTGCCAGCAGTGAAACGACAGGGGATGTTGGCTACACCTTC.

The chain links TRBV5-1 to TRBJ1-1; a possible D gene is TRBD1 (6 bases). Trimming removed 3 bases from V and 6 bases from J, with 12 bases in between. This CDR3 is built from 13 residues. Per the germline V gene, CDR1 is SGHRS and CDR2 is YFSETQ. CDR3 nucleotide sequence: TGCGCCAGCAGCTATGGGGGCACCGCTGAAGCTTTCTTT. Its protein is CASSYGGTAEAFF.